The next 29 T cell receptor beta chains were all read from a single sample in a study of T cell responses to AZD1222 COVID-19 vaccine. Generated by immunoSEQ multiplex PCR, the TCRdb table keeps only in-frame clones and is missing some. The profile shows about 60,000 clones, more than 80% of them singletons. The sequences come from peripheral blood, collected on day 0 of MenACWY control vaccination. The receptors here all came from an adult in good health.

The rearrangement links TRBV7-8 to TRBJ2-7; the match to TRBD2 covers 9 bases. V lost 1 base, J lost 5 bases, and 6 bases stayed unmatched. The CDR3 runs 15 residues. CDR1 is SGHVS and CDR2 is FQNEAQ in the germline V gene. The CDR3 DNA is TGTGCCAGCAGCTTAGGGCTAGCGGGAAGCGACGAGCAGTACTTC. This sequence encodes CASSLGLAGSDEQYF. The whole variable domain, remainder taken from reference TRBV7-8 and TRBJ2-7, is GAGVSQSPRYKVAKRGQDVALRCDPISGHVSLFWYQQALGQGPEFLTYFQNEAQLDKSGLPSDRFFAERPEGSVSTLKIQRTQQEDSAVYLCASSLGLAGSDEQYFGPGTRLTVT.

This chain uses TRBV6-2 or TRBV6-3 with TRBJ1-6; D perhaps matches TRBD1 (5 bases). The CDR3 loop spans 13 amino acids. V was clipped by 5 bases and J by 5 bases, with 7 bases between them. Germline lookup yields CDR1 MNHEY and CDR2 SVGEGT. CDR3 in DNA: TGTGCCAGCAGTCGACAGAATAATTCACCCCTCCACTTT. This encodes CASSRQNNSPLHF.

This chain joins TRBV18 and TRBJ1-6, with 8 positions matching TRBD1. V trimming: 2 bases; J trimming: 9 bases; junction bases outside the gene matches: 9. The CDR3 consists of 16 residues. Germline V CDR1 and CDR2: KGHSH, LQKENI. The DNA for the CDR3 is TGTGCCAGCTCACCAACTGGACAGGGCCTAGTTTCACCCCTCCACTTT. Translated, it gives CASSPTGQGLVSPLHF. The full variable domain, its missing parts supplied by reference TRBV18 and TRBJ1-6, is NAGVMQNPRHLVRRRGQEARLRCSPMKGHSHVYWYRQLPEEGLKFMVYLQKENIIDESGMPKERFSAEFPKEGPSILRIQQVVRGDSAAYFCASSPTGQGLVSPLHFGNGTRLTVT.

The J gene is TRBJ2-7, the V gene TRBV11-2; D ambiguous. The CDR3 extends over 17 amino acids. Looked up from germline, CDR1 is SGHAT and CDR2 is FQNNGV. Trimming stripped 2 bases from V and 3 bases from J, with 20 bases between. In nucleotides, the CDR3 is TGTGCCAGCAGCTTATCTCTCTGGGCCACGGGCGACTACGAGCAGTACTTC. Encoded protein: CASSLSLWATGDYEQYF.

The V gene is TRBV4-3, the J gene TRBJ2-7; 7 bases fit TRBD2. The CDR3 sequence is 16 residues long. Germline V lookup: CDR1 LGHNA, CDR2 YSLEER. Trimming took 0 bases from V and 3 from J; bases not matched to a gene: 8. CDR3 residues: CASSQDKRGGNYEQYF. The CDR3 coding sequence is TGCGCCAGCAGCCAAGATAAGAGGGGAGGGAACTACGAGCAGTACTTC.

The DNA for the CDR3 is TGTGCCAGCAGTCCCTGGGCTAACTCCTACAATGAGCAGTTCTTC. Translation gives CASSPWANSYNEQFF. The rearrangement joins TRBV28 to TRBJ2-1; D is unresolved. Trimming left V 5 bases short and J 0 bases short, with 11 bases between. In germline, CDR1 is MDHEN, CDR2 SYDVKM. The CDR3 extends over 15 amino acids.

DNA for the CDR3: TGTGCCAGCAGCCCCAACCCCGGCCGCGACAGGGGGGTATGGCAGTACTTC. Its translation is CASSPNPGRDRGVWQYF. J is TRBJ2-7 and V is TRBV7-2; 9 bases match TRBD1. Germline V gene lookup returns CDR1 SGHTA and CDR2 FQGNSA. This CDR3 is built from 17 residues. With V trimmed by 5 bases and J by 9 bases, 20 bases remained unmatched.

J is TRBJ2-6 and V is TRBV4-3; D is ambiguous. The CDR3 loop spans 17 amino acids. The germline V gene encodes CDR1 LGHNA and CDR2 YSLEER. Trimming removed 4 bases at V and 1 base at J, with 14 bases between. CDR3 DNA sequence: TGCGCCAGCAGCCGGTACTGGTTGACATCTGGGGCCAACGTCCTGACTTTC. As protein: CASSRYWLTSGANVLTF.

The rearrangement joins TRBV2 to TRBJ2-7, with D perhaps matching TRBD1 (6 bases). CDR3 length equals 14 residues. Looked up from germline, CDR1 is SNHLY and CDR2 is FYNNEI. V lost 6 bases to trimming and J lost 4 bases, with 16 bases between them. The CDR3 coding sequence is TGTGCCAGCAGCGCCGACAGGAGAGTTTACGAGCAGTACTTC. Translation gives CASSADRRVYEQYF.

The chain is built from TRBV6-5 and TRBJ2-6, with no clear D. Germline CDR1 and CDR2: MNHEY and SVGAGI. The CDR3 runs to 13 residues. The V end lost 6 bases, the J end lost 0 bases, and 3 bases lay between the germline ends. The CDR3 coding sequence is TGTGCCAGCAGGTCCTCTGGGGCCAACGTCCTGACTTTC. Translation gives CASRSSGANVLTF.

The CDR3 sequence is CASSRVPGSNQPQHF. For the CDR3, the DNA is TGTGCCAGCAGCAGGGTTCCGGGGAGCAATCAGCCCCAGCATTTT. The gene calls are TRBV5-8 and TRBJ1-5; D gene uncertain. This CDR3 is built from 15 residues. The V end lost 4 bases, the J end lost 1 base, and 12 bases lay between the germline ends. Germline CDR1 and CDR2: SGHTS and YDEGEE.

The chain employs TRBV24-1 and TRBJ2-7; 7 nucleotides agree with TRBD1. The V segment lost 4 bases and the J segment 0 bases; nucleotides outside the gene matches: 5. CDR1 is KGHDR and CDR2 is SFDVKD in the germline V gene. The CDR3 contains 15 residues. The CDR3 bases are TGTGCCACCAGTGACGCGGACAGGCCCTCCTACGAGCAGTACTTC. Its translation: CATSDADRPSYEQYF.

The chain combines TRBV19 with TRBJ2-1; 14 nucleotides agree with TRBD2. Germline trimming cut 6 bases from V and 3 bases from J; bases unmatched to any gene: 10. There are 18 residues in the CDR3. Germline values: CDR1 LNHDA, CDR2 SQIVND (reference sequence). CDR3 DNA: TGTGCCAGTAGCCTAGGGACTAGCGGGAGTACGGGCTACAATGAGCAGTTCTTC. Amino acid sequence: CASSLGTSGSTGYNEQFF.

V is TRBV6-5 and J is TRBJ1-1; 7 positions match TRBD1. CDR1 MNHEY and CDR2 SVGAGI come from the germline V gene. The CDR3 is 16 amino acids. The J segment lost 5 bases and the V segment lost 0 bases, leaving 9 bases of the junction unmatched. This chain's CDR3 is CASSYSSQGRMTEAFF. CDR3 bases: TGTGCCAGCAGTTACTCGTCACAGGGGAGAATGACTGAAGCTTTCTTT.

The V call is TRBV19, the J call TRBJ2-1, with TRBD1 matching over 8 bases. Germline-derived CDR1 and CDR2 are LNHDA and SQIVND (reference sequence). The CDR3 is 14 residues long. The ends lost 7 bases at V and 7 bases at J; junction bases unmatched: 9. For the CDR3, the DNA is TGTGCCAGTACCCTAGGGCAGGGGGCGAATGAGCAGTTCTTC. Encoded protein: CASTLGQGANEQFF. Filled out from reference TRBV19 and TRBJ2-1, the complete variable domain reads DGGITQSPKYLFRKEGQNVTLSCEQNLNHDAMYWYRQDPGQGLRLIYYSQIVNDFQKGDIAEGYSVSREKKESFPLTVTSAQKNPTAFYLCASTLGQGANEQFFGPGTRLTVL.

The V gene is TRBV7-2, the J gene TRBJ1-1; tentative D call: TRBD1 (5 bases). Germline V gene sequence: CDR1 SGHTA, CDR2 FQGNSA. V was trimmed by 5 bases and J by 3 bases, leaving 13 bases between them. This CDR3 has 14 residues. The CDR3 sequence: CASSKTQGDTEAFF. The DNA of the CDR3 is TGTGCCAGCAGCAAGACGCAGGGTGACACTGAAGCTTTCTTT.

The V call is TRBV20-1, the J call TRBJ1-1; D is unclear. This CDR3 contains 11 residues. The germline CDR1 and CDR2 sequences are DFQATT and SNEGSKA (reference sequence). V was cut by 6 bases and J by 0 bases, with 5 bases left in between. CDR3 in amino acids: CSAKMNTEAFF. Here the CDR3 DNA reads TGCAGTGCGAAAATGAACACTGAAGCTTTCTTT.

There are a few counts of this clone. The chain is built from TRBV5-6 and TRBJ1-1; D is perhaps TRBD1 (5 bases). V was clipped by 0 bases and J by 5 bases, with 11 bases between them. Looked up from germline, CDR1 is SGHDT and CDR2 is YYEEEE. The CDR3 contains 14 residues. CDR3 nucleotide sequence: TGTGCCAGCAGCTTGGTTTCCGGGGGGACTGAAGCTTTCTTT. This sequence encodes CASSLVSGGTEAFF.

The chain uses TRBV7-4 and TRBJ1-2, with 10 bases aligning to TRBD1. The V and J ends lost 4 bases and 3 bases, in that order; junction bases with no gene match: 2. Germline CDR1 and CDR2: SGHVT and SQSDAQ. CDR3 length equals 14 residues. The CDR3, as DNA: TGTGCCAGCAGCTCAGACAGGGGGCACTATGGCTACACCTTC. It yields the protein CASSSDRGHYGYTF.

The chain is built from TRBV4-3 and TRBJ1-6; 10 nucleotides match TRBD1. CDR3 length equals 15 residues. Looked up from germline, CDR1 is LGHNA and CDR2 is YSLEER. V shed 4 bases and J 10 bases; nucleotides not matched to a gene: 7. The CDR3 DNA reads TGCGCCAGCAGCCCGTCCGGGACAGGGGTATCACCCCTCCACTTT. This translates into CASSPSGTGVSPLHF.

The chain has TRBV7-2 and TRBJ1-2; a possible D gene is TRBD1 (5 bases). The CDR3 has 14 amino acids. V lost 4 bases to trimming and J lost 4 bases, with 13 bases between them. Germline CDR1 SGHTA, CDR2 FQGNSA. CDR3 loop: CASSYETDSYGYTF. DNA of the CDR3: TGTGCCAGCAGCTATGAAACAGACAGCTATGGCTACACCTTC.

The rearrangement links TRBV5-1 to TRBJ2-7, with 9 bases identical to TRBD1. The CDR3 consists of 17 residues. Per germline, CDR1 SGHRS and CDR2 YFSETQ. The V segment lost 4 bases and the J segment 1 base; nucleotides outside the gene matches: 12. CDR3 sequence (DNA): TGCGCCAGCAGCGGCCTCTTCTCGGGGACAGGGTCCTACGAGCAGTACTTC. This encodes CASSGLFSGTGSYEQYF.

V and J are TRBV5-8 and TRBJ2-2, with 7 bases lining up with TRBD1. This CDR3 region has 17 residues. Looked up from germline, CDR1 is SGHTS and CDR2 is YDEGEE. Trimming cost V 3 bases and J 2 bases; bases outside gene matches: 10. This CDR3 is CASSSRLGTVNTGELFF. The CDR3 bases are TGTGCCAGCAGCTCAAGACTGGGGACAGTAAACACCGGGGAGCTGTTTTTT.

The rearrangement uses TRBV5-1 and TRBJ2-7; D not resolved. The CDR3 covers 17 residues. Germline V gene data show CDR1 as SGHRS and CDR2 as YFSETQ. Trimming left V 0 bases short and J 3 bases short, with 19 bases between. CDR3 protein: CASSLEPGPHLIYEQYF. The CDR3 DNA sequence: TGCGCCAGCAGCTTGGAGCCAGGTCCACACCTAATCTACGAGCAGTACTTC.

This sequence joins TRBV2 and TRBJ2-3; D unresolved. CDR3 length: 15 residues. Germline values: CDR1 SNHLY, CDR2 FYNNEI. Trimming cost V 2 bases and J 2 bases, with 11 bases left between them. The CDR3 DNA sequence: TGTGCCAGCAGTGAATCCCTGGCCCCCACAGATACGCAGTATTTT. Its protein is CASSESLAPTDTQYF.

This chain uses TRBV27 with TRBJ1-5; D is unclear. The germline V gene encodes CDR1 MNHEY and CDR2 SMNVEV (reference sequence). The CDR3 is made up of 14 amino acids. V was pared by 3 bases and J by 0 bases, with 6 bases between. In DNA form, the CDR3 reads TGTGCCAGCAGTTTCACCAGTAGCAATCAGCCCCAGCATTTT. Its translation: CASSFTSSNQPQHF.

As DNA, the CDR3 is TGTGCCAGCACATATCCGGACAGGGTATCACCCCTCCACTTT. Protein: CASTYPDRVSPLHF. The chain uses TRBV28 and TRBJ1-6; 8 bases line up with TRBD1. V was pared by 7 bases and J by 10 bases, with 9 bases of the junction left unmatched. Germline CDR1 reads MDHEN; CDR2 reads SYDVKM. The CDR3 contains 14 residues. The variable domain in full, with the rest retrieved from reference TRBV28 and TRBJ1-6, is DVKVTQSSRYLVKRTGEKVFLECVQDMDHENMFWYRQDPGLGLRLIYFSYDVKMKEKGDIPEGYSVSREKKERFSLILESASTNQTSMYLCASTYPDRVSPLHFGNGTRLTVT.

The CDR3 reads CASSSRPLGSANYGYTF. CDR3 DNA: TGCGCCAGCAGCTCCCGCCCCCTGGGATCAGCTAACTATGGCTACACCTTC. The chain has TRBV5-1 and TRBJ1-2; D not resolved. V lost 3 bases and J 0 bases, leaving 18 bases between the germline ends. The germline V gene encodes CDR1 SGHRS and CDR2 YFSETQ. CDR3 length equals 17 residues.

V usage is TRBV5-4 and J usage is TRBJ1-4; TRBD1 might be the D (5 bases). The ends were cut back, 4 bases at V and 6 bases at J, with 19 bases in the middle. The CDR3 runs to 16 residues. Germline CDR1 SGHNT, CDR2 YYREEE (reference sequence). The CDR3 DNA is TGTGCCAGCAGCCCGGGGGGTCTGGGGATGGATGAAAAACTGTTTTTT. Translation: CASSPGGLGMDEKLFF.